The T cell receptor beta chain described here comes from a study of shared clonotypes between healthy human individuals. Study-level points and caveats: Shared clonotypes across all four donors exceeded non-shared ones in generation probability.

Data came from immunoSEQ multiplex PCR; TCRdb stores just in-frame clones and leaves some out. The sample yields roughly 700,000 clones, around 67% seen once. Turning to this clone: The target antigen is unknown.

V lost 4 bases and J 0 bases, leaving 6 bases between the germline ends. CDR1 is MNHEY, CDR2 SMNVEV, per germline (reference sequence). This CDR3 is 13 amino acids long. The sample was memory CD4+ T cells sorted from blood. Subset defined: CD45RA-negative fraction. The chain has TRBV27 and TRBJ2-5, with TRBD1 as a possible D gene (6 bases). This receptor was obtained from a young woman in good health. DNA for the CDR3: TGTGCCAGCAGTTACAGGGACCAAGAGACCCAGTACTTC. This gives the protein CASSYRDQETQYF.